This entry lists 21 T cell receptor beta chains sequenced from one sample in a study of shared clonotypes between healthy human individuals. Generated by immunoSEQ multiplex PCR, the TCRdb table keeps only in-frame clones and is missing some. The data hold some 2,500,000 clones, with 92% observed a single time. Sequenced sample: naive CD4+ T cells from PBMCs. Documented subset: CD45RA+ positively selected. Receptor source: a man between 18 and 29 years old in good health. Some clones in this sample may be carry-over from other donors' samples.

The J gene is TRBJ2-5, the V gene TRBV19; D gene uncertain. V was clipped by 5 bases and J by 0 bases, with 7 bases between them. Germline loops: CDR1 LNHDA, CDR2 SQIVND (reference sequence). The CDR3 runs 13 residues. CDR3 residues: CASSGQYQETQYF. For the CDR3, the DNA is TGTGCCAGTAGTGGGCAGTACCAAGAGACCCAGTACTTC.

The chain has TRBV7-2 and TRBJ2-1, with a weak D call TRBD2 (6 bases). The CDR3 runs 13 residues. Germline assignment: CDR1 SGHTA and CDR2 FQGNSA. Trimming took 5 bases from V and 12 from J, leaving 17 bases between them. CDR3 loop: CASSQGLTMGQFF. The CDR3 nucleotides read TGTGCCAGCAGCCAGGGACTCACAATGGGGCAGTTCTTC.

The chain links TRBV6-6 to TRBJ2-1; D is ambiguous. Between the trimmed V and J ends, which lost 4 bases and 9 bases, there was a span of 10 bases. The CDR3 has 12 residues. Germline V CDR1 and CDR2: MNHNY, SVGAGI (reference sequence). CDR3 in amino acids: CASSSSSGEQFF. CDR3 DNA: TGTGCCAGCAGTTCCTCCTCTGGTGAGCAGTTCTTC.

This chain links TRBV2 with TRBJ2-7; D perhaps matches TRBD1 (8 bases). The CDR3 sequence is 13 residues long. The germline V gene encodes CDR1 SNHLY and CDR2 FYNNEI. Trimming stripped 11 bases from V and 3 bases from J, with 17 bases between. The CDR3 protein is CAVGQGGLYEQYF. The CDR3 nucleotides are TGTGCCGTAGGACAGGGAGGGCTCTACGAGCAGTACTTC.

The chain employs TRBV4-1 and TRBJ2-1, with a tentative D call TRBD1 (6 bases). The V gene's germline CDR1 is MGHRA and CDR2 YSYEKL. CDR3 size: 16 residues. The ends were cut back, 4 bases at V and 4 bases at J, with 17 bases in the middle. The CDR3 is CASSRPGTNRYNEQFF. The CDR3 bases are TGCGCCAGCAGCCGACCCGGGACAAACCGTTACAATGAGCAGTTCTTC.

The genes are TRBV7-9 and TRBJ2-6, with 10 bases that match TRBD1. The V gene end was trimmed by 5 bases and the J gene end by 1 base; junction bases not matched to a gene: 8. This CDR3 is 18 amino acids long. Germline V lookup: CDR1 SEHNR, CDR2 FQNEAQ (reference sequence). This chain's CDR3 is CASSPRTGGDSGANVLTF. The CDR3 region has the DNA TGTGCCAGCAGCCCTCGGACAGGGGGAGATTCTGGGGCCAACGTCCTGACTTTC. The whole variable domain, remainder taken from reference TRBV7-9 and TRBJ2-6, is DTGVSQNPRHKITKRGQNVTFRCDPISEHNRLYWYRQTLGQGPEFLTYFQNEAQLEKSRLLSDRFSAERPKGSFSTLEIQRTEQGDSAMYLCASSPRTGGDSGANVLTFGAGSRLTVL.

This chain uses TRBV19 with TRBJ2-3; D gene unclear. V lost 7 bases and J 2 bases, leaving 13 bases between the germline ends. The CDR3 consists of 14 residues. Germline CDR1 is LNHDA and CDR2 is SQIVND (reference sequence). The CDR3 loop is CASTPSSFTDTQYF. The CDR3 region has the DNA TGTGCCAGTACACCCTCCAGTTTCACAGATACGCAGTATTTT. The full variable domain, with the rest looked up from reference TRBV19 and TRBJ2-3, is DGGITQSPKYLFRKEGQNVTLSCEQNLNHDAMYWYRQDPGQGLRLIYYSQIVNDFQKGDIAEGYSVSREKKESFPLTVTSAQKNPTAFYLCASTPSSFTDTQYFGPGTRLTVL.

Regarding this clone: Other DNA sequences in the sample encode the same CDR3. J is TRBJ2-3 and V is TRBV5-4; maybe TRBD2 (6 bases). Per germline, CDR1 SGHNT and CDR2 YYREEE (reference sequence). CDR3 length: 12 residues. Trimming took off 4 bases at V and 6 bases at J, with 9 bases between the two ends. CDR3: CASSRGTDTQYF. Written as DNA, the CDR3 is TGTGCCAGCAGCCGGGGGACTGATACGCAGTATTTT.

J is TRBJ1-2 and V is TRBV27; TRBD1 is a possible D gene (5 bases). Between the trimmed V and J ends, which lost 0 bases and 1 base, there was a span of 9 bases. The germline V gene has CDR1 MNHEY and CDR2 SMNVEV (reference sequence). This CDR3 is built from 15 residues. Here the CDR3 reads CASSLSPGNNYGYTF. In DNA form, the CDR3 reads TGTGCCAGCAGTTTATCCCCAGGGAATAACTATGGCTACACCTTC.

For this clone: The same CDR3 can be traced to other DNA sequences in this sample. The J gene is TRBJ1-1, the V gene TRBV18, with 7 nucleotides matching TRBD1. Germline CDR1 KGHSH, CDR2 LQKENI. Losses at the gene ends were 3 bases for V and 0 bases for J; bases not matched to a gene: 1. The CDR3 spans 14 residues. The CDR3 loop reads CASSPQGVNTEAFF. CDR3 DNA sequence: TGTGCCAGCTCACCCCAGGGGGTGAACACTGAAGCTTTCTTT. Full variable domain (missing parts from reference TRBV18 and TRBJ1-1): NAGVMQNPRHLVRRRGQEARLRCSPMKGHSHVYWYRQLPEEGLKFMVYLQKENIIDESGMPKERFSAEFPKEGPSILRIQQVVRGDSAAYFCASSPQGVNTEAFFGQGTRLTVV.

The chain has TRBV15 and TRBJ2-1; D gene unclear. V lost 4 bases and J lost 1, with 11 bases in between. This CDR3 has 15 amino acids. CDR1 and CDR2 (germline): LNHNV, YYDKDF (reference sequence). The DNA for the CDR3 is TGTGCCACCAGCAAAGGGATTAGGTCCTACAATGAGCAGTTCTTC. Translation gives CATSKGIRSYNEQFF.

The chain employs TRBV5-1 and TRBJ2-1; the match to TRBD2 covers 9 bases. Trimming cost V 1 base and J 2 bases; bases outside gene matches: 7. The CDR3 spans 17 residues. Germline CDR1 is SGHRS and CDR2 is YFSETQ. CDR3 nucleotides: TGCGCCAGCAGCTTGCGAGTTGCTAGCGGGACCTACAATGAGCAGTTCTTC. Residues: CASSLRVASGTYNEQFF.

Regarding this clone: This CDR3 is also generated by other DNA sequences in the sample. The chain combines TRBV9 with TRBJ1-1; the D gene is possibly TRBD1 (6 bases). The CDR3 is 12 amino acids. V lost 5 bases and J lost 4, with 9 bases in between. CDR1 SGDLS and CDR2 YYNGEE come from the germline V gene. The CDR3 is CASSLQGTEAFF. CDR3 sequence (DNA): TGTGCCAGCAGTTTACAGGGCACTGAAGCTTTCTTT. Full variable domain (rest looked up from reference TRBV9 and TRBJ1-1): DSGVTQTPKHLITATGQRVTLRCSPRSGDLSVYWYQQSLDQGLQFLIQYYNGEERAKGNILERFSAQQFPDLHSELNLSSLELGDSALYFCASSLQGTEAFFGQGTRLTVV.

This chain uses TRBV5-1 with TRBJ1-1; weak D call: TRBD1 (5 bases). V was cut by 0 bases and J by 7 bases, with 13 bases left in between. This CDR3 comprises 14 residues. Germline values: CDR1 SGHRS, CDR2 YFSETQ. CDR3: CASSLDTAGDEAFF. CDR3 DNA sequence: TGCGCCAGCAGCTTGGACACGGCGGGGGATGAAGCTTTCTTT.

The chain has TRBV28 and TRBJ1-5, with TRBD1 matching 7 bases. Germline lookup yields CDR1 MDHEN and CDR2 SYDVKM. This CDR3 spans 13 amino acids. J was trimmed by 6 bases and V by 8 bases; bases with no gene match: 7. The CDR3 loop reads CASGRGPFQPQHF. The CDR3 nucleotides are TGTGCCAGCGGAAGGGGGCCATTTCAGCCCCAGCATTTT.

The chain is built from TRBV14 and TRBJ1-3; D is unresolved. Germline lookup yields CDR1 SGHDN and CDR2 FVKESK. Trimming left V 2 bases short and J 0 bases short, with 11 bases between. The CDR3 is 16 residues long. For the CDR3, the DNA is TGTGCCAGCAGCCAAACCGTGAGGTCCTCTGGAAACACCATATATTTT. Protein product: CASSQTVRSSGNTIYF.

This rearrangement joins TRBV28 to TRBJ1-4; D is unclear. The CDR3 is made up of 15 amino acids. Trimming cost V 1 base and J 0 bases, with 6 bases left between them. CDR1 is MDHEN and CDR2 is SYDVKM in the germline V gene. CDR3 nucleotides: TGTGCCAGCAGTTTATTGTTGGCAACTAATGAAAAACTGTTTTTT. Protein sequence: CASSLLLATNEKLFF. Using reference TRBV28 and TRBJ1-4 for the parts outside the CDR3, the full variable domain is DVKVTQSSRYLVKRTGEKVFLECVQDMDHENMFWYRQDPGLGLRLIYFSYDVKMKEKGDIPEGYSVSREKKERFSLILESASTNQTSMYLCASSLLLATNEKLFFGSGTQLSVL.

CDR3 sequence: CASREPGQRTDTQYF. The CDR3, as DNA: TGTGCCAGCAGGGAACCGGGACAGCGCACAGATACGCAGTATTTT. The rearrangement joins TRBV5-4 to TRBJ2-3; TRBD1 matches 7 bases. The CDR3 is 15 residues long. Germline CDR1 is SGHNT and CDR2 is YYREEE (reference sequence). V lost 5 bases to trimming and J lost 1 base; unmatched junction nucleotides: 7.

The chain uses TRBV10-1 and TRBJ1-5; D ambiguous. This CDR3 spans 12 amino acids. Trimming shortened V by 8 bases and J by 7 bases, and 12 bases separated the two germline ends. CDR1 and CDR2 (germline): WNHNN, SYGVQD (reference sequence). This CDR3 is CASSDGRQPQHF. The CDR3 region has the DNA TGCGCCAGCTCCGATGGGAGACAGCCCCAGCATTTT.

V and J are TRBV14 and TRBJ2-3, with 12 bases lining up with TRBD2. Germline assignment: CDR1 SGHDN and CDR2 FVKESK. The CDR3 spans 17 residues. The trim removed 4 bases at V and 1 base at J, leaving 6 bases unmatched. The CDR3: CASSPPGLAGGTDTQYF. Written as DNA, the CDR3 is TGTGCCAGCAGCCCCCCGGGACTAGCGGGCGGCACAGATACGCAGTATTTT.

The rearrangement uses TRBV2 and TRBJ1-4; D remains unclear. Trimming cost V 5 bases and J 1 base, with 11 bases left between them. The CDR3 is made up of 15 amino acids. CDR1 SNHLY and CDR2 FYNNEI come from the germline V gene. CDR3 nucleotides: TGTGCCAGCAGTCCCCAGACATTAACTAATGAAAAACTGTTTTTT. Its translation is CASSPQTLTNEKLFF.